Listed below are T cell receptor beta chains from one sample, sequenced in a study of blood T cell repertoires in COVID-19. Assay used: immunoSEQ multiplex PCR; TCRdb lists only in-frame clones, some missing. The sample carries about 46,000 clones, approximately 86% recorded once. The specimen was peripheral blood. Every receptor here comes from a man aged 60 to 75 with acute or convalescent COVID-19. Each CDR3 is given with its conserved first and last residue. A D gene is named only where the DNA matches it firmly. Size is stated for part of the rows, as once, few or many counts, or as a class when the clone is expanded.

>TRBV5-6|NA|NA|TRBJ1-3
TGTGCCAGCAGCTTGGGACAGACTAGCTCTGGAAACACCATATATTTT
CASSLGQTSSGNTIYF
>TRBV29-1|NA|NA|TRBJ1-2
TGCAGCGTGGCGGCAGGGGACGGCTACACCTTC
CSVAAGDGYTF
>TRBV5-4|NA|NA|TRBJ2-2
TGTGCCAGCAGCTTGGGGGGACTCAACACCGGGGAGCTGTTTTTT
CASSLGGLNTGELFF
>TRBV29-1|TRBD2|NA|TRBJ2-1
TGCAGCGTGCTACTAGCGGGTCCGTACAATGAGCAGTTCTTC
CSVLLAGPYNEQFF
>TRBV27|NA|NA|TRBJ1-1
TGTGCCAGCAGTGAAACCGGGGATTATTTGAACACTGAAGCTTTCTTT
CASSETGDYLNTEAFF
>TRBV15|TRBD1|NA|TRBJ1-3
TGTGCCACCAGCAGAGACAGGGGGCGCGGAAACACCATATATTTT
CATSRDRGRGNTIYF
>TRBV28|NA|NA|TRBJ1-5
TGTGCCAGCAGTCCCCGGAGATATCAGCCCCAGCATTTT
CASSPRRYQPQHF
>TRBV11-2|TRBD2|NA|TRBJ2-1
TGTGCCAGCAGCTTAGTGTTTAATAGCGGGAGCTCCTACAATGAGCAGTTCTTC
CASSLVFNSGSSYNEQFF
>TRBV6-1|TRBD2|NA|TRBJ2-1
TGTGCCAGCAGTGAAGCTAGCGGGGGCTACAATGAGCAGTTCTTC
CASSEASGGYNEQFF
>TRBV6-1|NA|NA|TRBJ1-2
TGTGCCAGCAGTGAAGCGCGGGGGAACTATGGCTACACCTTC
CASSEARGNYGYTF
>TRBV5-1|TRBD1|NA|TRBJ2-3
TGCGCCAGCAGCTCTACAGGGGGAAGCACAGATACGCAGTATTTT
CASSSTGGSTDTQYF
>TRBV28|TRBD2|NA|TRBJ2-1
TGTGCCAGCACCCCGCTGGGGACTAGCGGCTACAATGAGCAGTTCTTC
CASTPLGTSGYNEQFF
>TRBV5-1|NA|NA|TRBJ2-1
TGCGCCAGCAGCCCCCGATGGGGGGGGCAGAATGAGCAGTTCTTC
CASSPRWGGQNEQFF
>TRBV5-8|TRBD2|NA|TRBJ2-1
TGTGCCAGCAGCCTGACCGGGACTAGCCACAATGAGCAGTTCTTC
CASSLTGTSHNEQFF
>TRBV7-2|TRBD1|NA|TRBJ2-5
TGTGCCAGCAGCTTACAACAGGGGGCGGCAGAGACCCAGTACTTC
CASSLQQGAAETQYF
>TRBV20-1|NA|NA|TRBJ2-3
TGCAGTGCTAGAGCGGGAGCGCAGTATTTT
CSARAGAQYF
>TRBV10-3|NA|NA|TRBJ2-7
TGTGCCATCAGTGATTCGGAGCGCCTGCCCTACTTC
CAISDSERLPYF
>TRBV5-8|NA|NA|TRBJ2-3
TGTGCCAGCAGCTTGGTGGCACTAGGCACAGATACGCAGTATTTT
CASSLVALGTDTQYF
>TRBV5-1|TRBD2|NA|TRBJ2-4
TGCGCCAGCAGCACTAGCGGGAGAGGAAACATTCAGTACTTC
CASSTSGRGNIQYF
>TRBV3-1/TRBV3-2|TRBD2|NA|TRBJ2-7
TGTGCCAGCAGCCAGGCACTAGCGGGATACAACTACGAGCAGTACTTC
CASSQALAGYNYEQYF
>TRBV11-2|NA|NA|TRBJ1-3
TGTGCCAGCAGCTCACAGAGAAACACCATATATTTT
CASSSQRNTIYF
>TRBV28|NA|NA|TRBJ2-7
TGTGCCAGCAGCGTCCACATGGACAAGAGCACTCAGTACTTC
CASSVHMDKSTQYF
>TRBV2|NA|NA|TRBJ2-5
TGTGCCAGCAGCCCCGATCGGTCTTTACAAGAGACCCAGTACTTC
CASSPDRSLQETQYF
>TRBV2|NA|NA|TRBJ2-4
TGTGCCAGCAGTGCGGGATTGAACATTCAGTACTTC
CASSAGLNIQYF
>TRBV4-2|NA|NA|TRBJ2-5
TGTGCCAGCAGCCAAGGCGGGACCCAAGAGACCCAGTACTTC
CASSQGGTQETQYF
>TRBV5-4|TRBD2|NA|TRBJ2-2
TGTGCCAGCAGCTCTAGCGGGGGGGCATTATCTGGGGAGCTGTTTTTT
CASSSSGGALSGELFF
>TRBV27|TRBD1|NA|TRBJ1-4
TGTGCCAGCAGTTTACCCCCTGGACAGGGGCCCCCTCTAAAAACTGTTTTT
CASSLPPGQGPPLKTVF
>TRBV27|TRBD1|NA|TRBJ2-6
TGTGCCAGCAGTCCACGGGACAGCGATCCTGGGGCCAACGTCCTGACTTTC
CASSPRDSDPGANVLTF
>TRBV5-1|NA|few|TRBJ1-1
TGCGCCAGCAGCTTGGAGTCAGGGTTAGGAGCTACTGAAGCTTTCTTT
CASSLESGLGATEAFF
>TRBV19|TRBD1|NA|TRBJ1-2
TGTGCCAGTAGTCTCCGCCGACAGGGGTTAGCCTATGGCTACACCTTC
CASSLRRQGLAYGYTF
>TRBV10-3|TRBD2|NA|TRBJ2-1
TGTGCCATCGGTAGCGGGATCCCGTACAATGAGCAGTTCTTC
CAIGSGIPYNEQFF
>TRBV5-6|NA|NA|TRBJ1-1
TGTGCCAGCAGTTATTACAGTGTACAGAACACTGAAGCTTTCTTT
CASSYYSVQNTEAFF
>TRBV9|NA|NA|TRBJ1-1
TGTGCCAGCAGCGTAGGGGGGGAGAAGACCACTGAAGCTTTCTTT
CASSVGGEKTTEAFF
>TRBV4-1|TRBD2|NA|TRBJ2-7
TGCGCCAGCAGCCAAGTAGGTTCGGGAGCGGGAGCCTACGAGCAGTACTTC
CASSQVGSGAGAYEQYF
>TRBV18|TRBD1|NA|TRBJ1-2
TGTGCCAGCTCACCTACCGGGACAGGATCTATTAACTATGGCTACACCTTC
CASSPTGTGSINYGYTF
>TRBV20-1|NA|NA|TRBJ1-1
TGCAGTGCTCCTTCGAACACTGAAGCTTTCTTT
CSAPSNTEAFF
>TRBV6-2/TRBV6-3|NA|once|TRBJ2-4
TGTGCCAGCAGTTTTCTCGCCGGGATCCACGCCAAAAACATTCAGTACTTC
CASSFLAGIHAKNIQYF
>TRBV7-2|TRBD1|NA|TRBJ1-1
TGTGCCAGCAGAAGGGACAGGGGAATTGTAGCTGAAGCTTTCTTT
CASRRDRGIVAEAFF
>TRBV29-1|NA|NA|TRBJ1-4
TGCAGCGCCGGAAAGGGAGCACCCAATGAAAAACTGTTTTTT
CSAGKGAPNEKLFF
>TRBV7-2|NA|NA|TRBJ1-4
TGTGCCAGCAGCTTACCTACGGGTTCTAATGAAAAACTGTTTTTT
CASSLPTGSNEKLFF
>TRBV5-1|NA|NA|TRBJ1-2
TGCGCCAGCAGCTTGGAACAGGGAGAGTTCTATGGCTACACCTTC
CASSLEQGEFYGYTF
>TRBV2|NA|NA|TRBJ1-3
TGTGCCAGCAGTGAAGCGCTTCCTGGGGCCCCGCCTGCTGGAAACACCATATATTTT
CASSEALPGAPPAGNTIYF
>TRBV6-5|TRBD1|NA|TRBJ2-2
TGTGCCAGCAGAGCCGGGACAGGTAGCGCCGGGGAGCTGTTTTTT
CASRAGTGSAGELFF